This T cell receptor beta chain stems from a study of CD8 T cells in cerebrospinal fluid in Alzheimer's disease. Whole-study context: Clonal expansion of CSF T cells was measured with plate-based and droplet-based single-cell sequencing.

In terms of frequency, this clonotype is medium-sized. Its antigen is undetermined. The CDR3 totals 17 residues. Per the germline V gene, CDR1 is MNHEY and CDR2 is SVGAGI. TCRdb reprocessed the 10x single-cell sequencing reads; each CDR3 protein has one entry and no DNA is given. The sample table includes approximately 1,000 distinct CDR3 sequences. Points from the study as a whole: Healthy subjects less often had a clone of at least 3% than Alzheimer's patients. EBV-specific TCRs in cerebrospinal fluid reportedly do not establish a causal EBV–Alzheimer's link. In mild cognitive impairment or Alzheimer's disease, the biggest CSF clone made up more TCRs than in controls.

The specimen sequenced was cerebrospinal fluid. This chain links TRBV6-5 with TRBJ2-2; the TCRdb D gene call, TRBD2, has no DNA to confirm it. The clonotype originates from a human donor in good health. The chain's CDR3 is CASSYFGLAGGTGELFF.